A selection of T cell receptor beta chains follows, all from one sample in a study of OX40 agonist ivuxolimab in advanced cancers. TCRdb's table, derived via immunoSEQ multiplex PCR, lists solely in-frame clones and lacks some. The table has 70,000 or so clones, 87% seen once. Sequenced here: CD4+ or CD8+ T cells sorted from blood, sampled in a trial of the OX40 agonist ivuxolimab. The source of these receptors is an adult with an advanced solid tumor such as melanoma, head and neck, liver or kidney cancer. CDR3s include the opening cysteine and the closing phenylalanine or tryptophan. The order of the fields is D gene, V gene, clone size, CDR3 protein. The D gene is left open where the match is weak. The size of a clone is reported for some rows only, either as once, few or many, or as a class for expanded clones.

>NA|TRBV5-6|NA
CASSQGRYGYTF
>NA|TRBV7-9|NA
CASSLERNEAFF
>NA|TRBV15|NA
CATSSHWSGGRSYNEQFF
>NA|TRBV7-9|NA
CASSLKTDKAEAFF
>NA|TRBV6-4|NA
CASSADSSAGELFF
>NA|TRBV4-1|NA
CASSQAGVGGYTF
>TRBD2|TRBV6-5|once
CASSYSLAGGDEQFF
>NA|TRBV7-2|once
CASSPQTGTEAFF
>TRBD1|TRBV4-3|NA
CASSPGQGQGYEQYF
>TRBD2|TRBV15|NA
CATSRDGRGYNEQFF
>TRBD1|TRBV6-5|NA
CASRGQGGYNSPLHF
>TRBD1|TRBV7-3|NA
CASSLAEGQGDSYEQYF
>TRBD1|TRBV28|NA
CASSSGTGGTEQFF
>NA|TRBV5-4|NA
CASSLFSTVGYTF
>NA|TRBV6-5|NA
CASSKELSNYGYTF
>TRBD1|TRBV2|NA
CASSSGTGGRGYTF
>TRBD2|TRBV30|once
CASGTSGASYEQYF
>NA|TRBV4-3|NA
CASSQRPWGDNNEQFF
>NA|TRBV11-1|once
CASSLAGFYEQYF
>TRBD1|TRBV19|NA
CASSPTGVRQPQHF
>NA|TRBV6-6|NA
CASSHPPGINEKLFF
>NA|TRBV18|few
CASSPTGDQPQHF